This T cell receptor beta chain emerged from a study of T-cell reconstitution after alpha-beta-depleted transplantation in children. This clonotype was recorded at least ten times. Unique molecular identifiers were built into the TCRbeta library. A single record per CDR3 protein comes from TCRdb applying MiXCR to the PCR reads. The sample lists roughly 220,000 distinct CDR3 sequences, 12% occurring once. The receptor was derived from a human donor who donated a stem cell graft to a child with acute lymphoblastic leukemia. The sequencing used PBMCs from the stem cell graft donor, collected from the stem cell graft.

The CDR3 DNA follows: TGCAGCGTTGAGTATACGGGAGTAGAGACCCAGTACTTC. It encodes CSVEYTGVETQYF. The V call is TRBV29-1, the J call TRBJ2-5, with D perhaps matching TRBD2 (6 bases). Germline assignment: CDR1 SQVTM and CDR2 ANQGSEA. The V and J ends lost 3 bases and 4 bases respectively, with 12 bases between them. This CDR3 has 13 amino acids.